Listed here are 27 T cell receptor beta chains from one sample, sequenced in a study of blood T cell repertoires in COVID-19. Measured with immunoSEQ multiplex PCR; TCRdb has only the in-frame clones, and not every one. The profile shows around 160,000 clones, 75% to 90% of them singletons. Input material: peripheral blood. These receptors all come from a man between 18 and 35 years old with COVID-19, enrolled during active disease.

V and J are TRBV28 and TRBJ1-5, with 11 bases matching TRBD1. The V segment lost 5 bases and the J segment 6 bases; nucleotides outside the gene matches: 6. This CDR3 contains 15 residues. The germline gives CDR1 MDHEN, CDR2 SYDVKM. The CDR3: CASSRRTGGSQPQHF. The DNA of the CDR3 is TGTGCCAGCAGTCGGAGGACAGGGGGCAGTCAGCCCCAGCATTTT.

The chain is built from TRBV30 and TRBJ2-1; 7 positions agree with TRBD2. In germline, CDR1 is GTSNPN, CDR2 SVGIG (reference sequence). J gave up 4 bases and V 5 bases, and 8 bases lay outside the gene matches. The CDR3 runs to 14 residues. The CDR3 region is CAWERDLGYNEQFF. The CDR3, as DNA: TGTGCCTGGGAGCGGGACTTGGGGTACAATGAGCAGTTCTTC.

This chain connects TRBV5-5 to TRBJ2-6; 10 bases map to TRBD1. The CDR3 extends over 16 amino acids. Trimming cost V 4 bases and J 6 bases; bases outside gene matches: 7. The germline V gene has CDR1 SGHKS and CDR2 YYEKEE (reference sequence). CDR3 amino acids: CASSRTGGREANVLTF. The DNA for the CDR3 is TGTGCCAGCAGCAGGACAGGGGGGCGGGAGGCCAACGTCCTGACTTTC.

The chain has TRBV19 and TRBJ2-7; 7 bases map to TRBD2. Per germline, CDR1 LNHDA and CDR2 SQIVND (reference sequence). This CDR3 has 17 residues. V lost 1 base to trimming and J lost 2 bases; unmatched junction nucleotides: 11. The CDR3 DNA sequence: TGTGCCAGTAGTATAGGCTCCAGCGGGGAATTAACCTACGAGCAGTACTTC. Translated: CASSIGSSGELTYEQYF.

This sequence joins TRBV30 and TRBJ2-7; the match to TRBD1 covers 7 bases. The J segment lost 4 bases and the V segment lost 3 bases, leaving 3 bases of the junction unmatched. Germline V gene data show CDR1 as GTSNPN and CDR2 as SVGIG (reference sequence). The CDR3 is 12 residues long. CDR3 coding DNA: TGTGCCTGGAGCTACAGGGGTTACGAGCAGTACTTC. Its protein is CAWSYRGYEQYF. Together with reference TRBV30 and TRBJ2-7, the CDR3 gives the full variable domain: SQTIHQWPATLVQPVGSPLSLECTVEGTSNPNLYWYRQAAGRGLQLLFYSVGIGQISSEVPQNLSASRPQDRQFILSSKKLLLSDSGFYLCAWSYRGYEQYFGPGTRLTVT.

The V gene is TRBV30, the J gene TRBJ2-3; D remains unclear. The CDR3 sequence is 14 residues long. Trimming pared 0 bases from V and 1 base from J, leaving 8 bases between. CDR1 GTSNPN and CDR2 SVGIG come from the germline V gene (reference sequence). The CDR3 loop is CAWSVGPGTDTQYF. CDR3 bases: TGTGCCTGGAGTGTTGGTCCGGGCACAGATACGCAGTATTTT.

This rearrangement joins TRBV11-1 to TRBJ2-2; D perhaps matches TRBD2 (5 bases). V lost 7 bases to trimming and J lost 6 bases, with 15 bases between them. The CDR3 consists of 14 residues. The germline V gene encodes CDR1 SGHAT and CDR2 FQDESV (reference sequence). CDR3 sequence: CASTRAVKAGELFF. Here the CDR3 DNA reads TGTGCCAGCACCCGAGCGGTGAAGGCCGGGGAGCTGTTTTTT.

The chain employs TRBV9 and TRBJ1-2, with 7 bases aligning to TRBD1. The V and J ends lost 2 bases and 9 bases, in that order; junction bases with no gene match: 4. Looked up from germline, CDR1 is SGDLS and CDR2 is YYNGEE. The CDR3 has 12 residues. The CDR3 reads CASSVNRGSYTF. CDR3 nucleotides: TGTGCCAGCAGCGTTAACAGGGGCAGCTACACCTTC.

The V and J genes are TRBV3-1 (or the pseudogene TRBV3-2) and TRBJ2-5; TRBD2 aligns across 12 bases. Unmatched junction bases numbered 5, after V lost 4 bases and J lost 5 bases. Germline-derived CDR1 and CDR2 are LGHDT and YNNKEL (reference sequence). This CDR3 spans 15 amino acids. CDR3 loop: CASSRLAGVQETQYF. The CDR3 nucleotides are TGTGCCAGCAGCCGACTAGCGGGAGTCCAGGAGACCCAGTACTTC.

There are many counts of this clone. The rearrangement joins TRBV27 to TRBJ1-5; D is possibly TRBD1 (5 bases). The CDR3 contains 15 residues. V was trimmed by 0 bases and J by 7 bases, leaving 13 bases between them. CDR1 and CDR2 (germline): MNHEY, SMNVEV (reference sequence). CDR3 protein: CASSLSSRRGQPQHF. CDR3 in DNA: TGTGCCAGCAGTTTATCGTCTCGTAGGGGACAGCCCCAGCATTTT.

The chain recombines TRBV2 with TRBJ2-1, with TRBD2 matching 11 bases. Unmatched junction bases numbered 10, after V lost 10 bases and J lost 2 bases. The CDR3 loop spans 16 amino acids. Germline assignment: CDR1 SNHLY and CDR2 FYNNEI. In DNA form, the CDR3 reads TGTGCCATCCCACGTGGGACTAGCGGAACCTACAATGAGCAGTTCTTC. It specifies CAIPRGTSGTYNEQFF. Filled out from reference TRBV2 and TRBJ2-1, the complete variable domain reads EPEVTQTPSHQVTQMGQEVILRCVPISNHLYFYWYRQILGQKVEFLVSFYNNEISEKSEIFDDQFSVERPDGSNFTLKIRSTKLEDSAMYFCAIPRGTSGTYNEQFFGPGTRLTVL.

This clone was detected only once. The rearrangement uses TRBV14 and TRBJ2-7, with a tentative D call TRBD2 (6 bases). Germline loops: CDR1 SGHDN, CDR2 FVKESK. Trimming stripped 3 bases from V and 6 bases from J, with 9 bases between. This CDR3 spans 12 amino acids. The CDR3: CASSHSAGEQYF. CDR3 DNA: TGTGCCAGCAGCCATTCAGCGGGCGAGCAGTACTTC. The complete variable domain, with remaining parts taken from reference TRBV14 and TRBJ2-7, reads EAGVTQFPSHSVIEKGQTVTLRCDPISGHDNLYWYRRVMGKEIKFLLHFVKESKQDESGMPNNRFLAERTGGTYSTLKVQPAELEDSGVYFCASSHSAGEQYFGPGTRLTVT.

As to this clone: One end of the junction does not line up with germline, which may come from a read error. The CDR3 nucleotides read TGTGCCAGCAGCTCACGACAGCAGCCCTTGAAGGAACTGCTTTTT. Its protein is CASSSRQQPLKELLF. This sequence joins TRBV13 and TRBJ1-4, with D possibly matching TRBD1 (5 bases). This CDR3 has 15 amino acids. The germline V gene encodes CDR1 PRHDT and CDR2 FYEKMQ (reference sequence).

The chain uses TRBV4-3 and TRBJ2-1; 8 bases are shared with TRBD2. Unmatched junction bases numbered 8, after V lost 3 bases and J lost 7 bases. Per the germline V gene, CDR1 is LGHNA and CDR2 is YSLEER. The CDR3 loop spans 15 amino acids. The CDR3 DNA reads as TGCGCCAGCAGCCAGTTAGCGGGATCCGGGAATGAGCAGTTCTTC. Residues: CASSQLAGSGNEQFF.

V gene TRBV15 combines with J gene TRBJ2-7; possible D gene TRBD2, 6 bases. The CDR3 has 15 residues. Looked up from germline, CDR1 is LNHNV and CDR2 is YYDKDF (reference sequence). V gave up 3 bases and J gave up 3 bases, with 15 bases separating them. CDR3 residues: CATSSRGLEGYEQYF. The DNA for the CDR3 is TGTGCCACCAGCAGCCGGGGACTGGAGGGCTACGAGCAGTACTTC. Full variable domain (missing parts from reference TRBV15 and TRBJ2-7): DAMVIQNPRYQVTQFGKPVTLSCSQTLNHNVMYWYQQKSSQAPKLLFHYYDKDFNNEADTPDNFQSRRPNTSFCFLDIRSPGLGDTAMYLCATSSRGLEGYEQYFGPGTRLTVT.

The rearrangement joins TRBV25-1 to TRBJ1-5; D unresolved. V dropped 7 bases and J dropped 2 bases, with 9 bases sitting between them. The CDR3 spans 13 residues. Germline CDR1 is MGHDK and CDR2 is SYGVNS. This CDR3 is CASTPAGNQPQHF. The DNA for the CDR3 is TGTGCCAGCACCCCGGCGGGCAATCAGCCCCAGCATTTT.

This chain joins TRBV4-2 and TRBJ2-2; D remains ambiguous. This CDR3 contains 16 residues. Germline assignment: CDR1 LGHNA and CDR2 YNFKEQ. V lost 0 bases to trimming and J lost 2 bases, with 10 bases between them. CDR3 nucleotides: TGTGCCAGCAGCCAAGAGATGAGGAGAAACACCGGGGAGCTGTTTTTT. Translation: CASSQEMRRNTGELFF.

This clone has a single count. The CDR3 region is CASLSGNTIYF. In DNA, the CDR3 is TGTGCCAGCCTCTCTGGAAACACCATATATTTT. The chain couples TRBV28 to TRBJ1-3; the D is unclear. CDR1 and CDR2 from the germline V gene are MDHEN and SYDVKM. The CDR3 is 11 amino acids. V was clipped by 8 bases and J by 0 bases, with 2 bases between them.

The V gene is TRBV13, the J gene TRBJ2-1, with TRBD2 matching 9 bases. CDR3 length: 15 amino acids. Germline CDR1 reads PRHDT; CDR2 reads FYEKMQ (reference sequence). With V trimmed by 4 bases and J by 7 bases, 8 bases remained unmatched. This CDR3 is CASSSGAGGPNEQFF. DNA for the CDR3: TGTGCCAGCAGCTCCGGAGCGGGAGGCCCTAATGAGCAGTTCTTC. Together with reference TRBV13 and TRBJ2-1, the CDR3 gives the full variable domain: AAGVIQSPRHLIKEKRETATLKCYPIPRHDTVYWYQQGPGQDPQFLISFYEKMQSDKGSIPDRFSAQQFSDYHSELNMSSLELGDSALYFCASSSGAGGPNEQFFGPGTRLTVL.

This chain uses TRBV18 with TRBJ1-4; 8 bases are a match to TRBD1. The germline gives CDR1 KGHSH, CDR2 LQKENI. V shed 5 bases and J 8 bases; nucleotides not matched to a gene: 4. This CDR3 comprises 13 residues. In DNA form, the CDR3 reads TGTGCCAGCTCATGGACAGGGATCGAAAAACTGTTTTTT. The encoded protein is CASSWTGIEKLFF.

CDR3 amino acids: CASSLTGGAVEQFF. The CDR3 DNA reads TGTGCCAGCAGTTTGACAGGGGGCGCGGTTGAGCAGTTCTTC. The genes are TRBV28 and TRBJ2-1; TRBD1 agrees at 10 bases. V dropped 3 bases and J dropped 9; count of bases not matched to a gene: 5. In germline, CDR1 is MDHEN, CDR2 SYDVKM. The CDR3 has 14 amino acids.

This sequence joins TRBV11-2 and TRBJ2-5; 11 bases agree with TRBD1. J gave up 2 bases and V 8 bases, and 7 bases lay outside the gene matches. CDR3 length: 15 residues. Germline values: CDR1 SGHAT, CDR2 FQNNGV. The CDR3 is CASSQGQGGQETQYF. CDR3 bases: TGTGCCAGCTCACAGGGACAGGGGGGGCAAGAGACCCAGTACTTC. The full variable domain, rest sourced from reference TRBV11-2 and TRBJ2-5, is EAGVAQSPRYKIIEKRQSVAFWCNPISGHATLYWYQQILGQGPKLLIQFQNNGVVDDSQLPKDRFSAERLKGVDSTLKIQPAKLEDSAVYLCASSQGQGGQETQYFGPGTRLLVL.

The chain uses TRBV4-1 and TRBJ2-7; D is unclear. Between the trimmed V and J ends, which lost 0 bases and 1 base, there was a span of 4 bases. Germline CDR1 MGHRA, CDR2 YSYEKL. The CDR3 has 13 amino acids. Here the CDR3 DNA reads TGCGCCAGCAGCCAAGACAGATCCTACGAGCAGTACTTC. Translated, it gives CASSQDRSYEQYF.

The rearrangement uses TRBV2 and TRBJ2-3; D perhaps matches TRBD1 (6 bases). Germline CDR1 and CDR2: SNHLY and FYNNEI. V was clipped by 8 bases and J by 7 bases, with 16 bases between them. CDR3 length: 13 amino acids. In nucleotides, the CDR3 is TGTGCCAGCGAGGGGCGCCAGGGGTATACGCAGTATTTT. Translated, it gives CASEGRQGYTQYF.

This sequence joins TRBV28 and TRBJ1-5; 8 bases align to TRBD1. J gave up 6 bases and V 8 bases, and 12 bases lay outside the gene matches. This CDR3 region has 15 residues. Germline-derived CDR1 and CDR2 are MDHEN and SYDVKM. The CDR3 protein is CASLVTGEGRQPQHF. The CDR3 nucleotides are TGTGCCAGCCTAGTGACAGGGGAAGGTCGTCAGCCCCAGCATTTT.

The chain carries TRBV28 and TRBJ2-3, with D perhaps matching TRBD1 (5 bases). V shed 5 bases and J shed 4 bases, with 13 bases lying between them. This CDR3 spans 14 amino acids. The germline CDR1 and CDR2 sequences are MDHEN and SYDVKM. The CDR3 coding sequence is TGTGCCAGCAGTGCCGCGGACACTGCAGATACGCAGTATTTT. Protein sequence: CASSAADTADTQYF.

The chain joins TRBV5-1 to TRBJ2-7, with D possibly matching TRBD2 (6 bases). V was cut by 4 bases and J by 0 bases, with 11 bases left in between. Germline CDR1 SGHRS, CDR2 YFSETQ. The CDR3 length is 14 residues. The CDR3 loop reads CASSESGRSYEQYF. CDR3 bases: TGCGCCAGCAGCGAGAGCGGGCGCTCCTACGAGCAGTACTTC.